The clone carrying this T cell receptor (beta chain) was observed at least ten times. This record comes from a study of regulatory T cells in long-lasting Graves disease. The sample's time point: newly diagnosed GD, antithyroid drugs for less than 3 months. PBMC-extracted RNA yielded the TCR library. Assembly of TCR beta libraries relied on iRepertoire HTBI primers together with Arm-PCR of CDR3 regions. TCRdb analysed the multiplex PCR reads with MiXCR anew, one entry per CDR3 protein. Of 400,000 to 550,000 distinct CDR3 sequences detected, about 17% appear once; the ten largest clones hold roughly a tenth. CDR1 is SGHRS, CDR2 YFSETQ, per germline. This CDR3 region has 15 residues. Trimming cost V 2 bases and J 2 bases; bases outside gene matches: 4. These same data were also listed under a study on T cells in Graves' hyperthyroidism and ophthalmopathy. That paper notes: Carried out on the TCR CDR3, a first-round RT-PCR used the HTBI primer set.

The sequence derives from a woman under 40 with Graves disease. The input for sequencing was peripheral blood mononuclear cells (PBMCs), taken at new diagnosis, from a patient treated with antithyroid drugs. The chain has TRBV5-1 and TRBJ1-2; 9 nucleotides agree with TRBD1. The CDR3 spells CASSLQGAENYGYTF. The CDR3, as DNA: TGCGCCAGCAGCTTACAGGGGGCGGAAAACTATGGCTACACCTTC.